The 16 T cell receptor beta chains below were found in one sample sequenced in a study of blood T cell repertoires in COVID-19. The table came from immunoSEQ multiplex PCR; TCRdb's copy has only in-frame clones and leaves some out. The sample consists of approximately 190,000 clones, roughly four fifths of them appearing once. Source material: peripheral blood. These TCRs come from a woman in her twenties or thirties with acute or convalescent COVID-19.

The rearrangement uses TRBV27 and TRBJ1-1; the D is unclear. V lost 6 bases and J 4 bases, leaving 12 bases between the germline ends. This CDR3 spans 13 amino acids. CDR1 MNHEY and CDR2 SMNVEV come from the germline V gene (reference sequence). CDR3 protein: CASSLGPGTEAFF. Written as DNA, the CDR3 is TGTGCCAGCAGCTTGGGTCCGGGCACTGAAGCTTTCTTT.

This clone has a single count. This chain uses TRBV27 with TRBJ2-1; possible D gene TRBD1, 6 bases. Trimming removed 0 bases from V and 6 bases from J, with 9 bases in between. Germline values: CDR1 MNHEY, CDR2 SMNVEV (reference sequence). CDR3 size: 14 residues. The CDR3 DNA is TGTGCCAGCAGTTTATCAGCACAGGGCAATGAGCAGTTCTTC. Protein product: CASSLSAQGNEQFF.

J is TRBJ1-6 and V is TRBV27; no clear D. The length of the CDR3 is 13 residues. CDR1 is MNHEY, CDR2 SMNVEV, per germline (reference sequence). V lost 2 bases, J lost 7 bases, and 6 bases lay in between. Here the CDR3 reads CASSLNGNSPLHF. CDR3 bases: TGTGCCAGCAGTTTAAACGGGAATTCACCCCTCCACTTT.

V gene TRBV15 combines with J gene TRBJ1-4; no clear D gene. Germline V gene lookup returns CDR1 LNHNV and CDR2 YYDKDF (reference sequence). CDR3 size: 13 residues. V shed 2 bases and J shed 4 bases, with 5 bases lying between them. The CDR3 bases are TGTGCCACCAGCAGACAGTTTAATGAAAAACTGTTTTTT. This sequence encodes CATSRQFNEKLFF. The whole variable domain, filled in from reference TRBV15 and TRBJ1-4, reads DAMVIQNPRYQVTQFGKPVTLSCSQTLNHNVMYWYQQKSSQAPKLLFHYYDKDFNNEADTPDNFQSRRPNTSFCFLDIRSPGLGDTAMYLCATSRQFNEKLFFGSGTQLSVL.

This chain joins TRBV6-6 and TRBJ2-5; D is unclear. CDR1 MNHNY and CDR2 SVGAGI come from the germline V gene (reference sequence). The CDR3 loop spans 13 amino acids. Trimming removed 4 bases from V and 5 bases from J, with 11 bases in between. CDR3 region: CASSLPGRETQYF. The CDR3 DNA sequence: TGTGCCAGCAGTTTACCGGGTCGGGAGACCCAGTACTTC.

This clone has a single count. The chain recombines TRBV2 with TRBJ1-1; 7 bases line up with TRBD1. Germline CDR1 and CDR2: SNHLY and FYNNEI. The CDR3 loop spans 12 amino acids. V shed 11 bases and J 5 bases; nucleotides not matched to a gene: 8. The CDR3 region is CAGQTGKTEAFF. The CDR3 DNA reads TGTGCCGGGCAGACAGGGAAAACTGAAGCTTTCTTT.

The chain has TRBV28 and TRBJ1-1; D remains unclear. V was clipped by 6 bases and J by 1 base, with 12 bases between them. CDR3 length: 14 residues. CDR1 MDHEN and CDR2 SYDVKM come from the germline V gene. The DNA of the CDR3 is TGTGCCAGCAGCGAGAGGCAGCAGAACACTGAAGCTTTCTTT. It translates to CASSERQQNTEAFF.

This chain joins TRBV9 and TRBJ2-1; 11 nucleotides line up with TRBD2. Germline V gives CDR1 SGDLS, CDR2 YYNGEE. Trimming at V came to 0 bases and at J to 12 bases, leaving 5 bases not matched to a gene. The CDR3 loop spans 14 amino acids. The CDR3 DNA sequence: TGTGCCAGCAGCGTAGTTACTAGCGGGGGCCGGCAGTTCTTC. It is translated as CASSVVTSGGRQFF.

This clone has a handful of counts. The rearrangement uses TRBV7-7 and TRBJ2-2; 8 positions agree with TRBD1. The length of the CDR3 is 14 residues. The V segment lost 5 bases and the J segment 4 bases; nucleotides outside the gene matches: 3. Germline V CDR1 and CDR2: SSHAT, FNYEAQ (reference sequence). Here the CDR3 reads CASSVDRGTGELFF. DNA for the CDR3: TGTGCCAGCAGCGTAGACAGGGGCACCGGGGAGCTGTTTTTT.

CDR3 loop: CATSDHGSQETQYF. The CDR3 bases are TGTGCCACCAGTGATCACGGGAGCCAAGAGACCCAGTACTTC. V gene TRBV24-1 combines with J gene TRBJ2-5; weak D call: TRBD2 (6 bases). The CDR3 has 14 residues. Germline CDR1 and CDR2: KGHDR and SFDVKD. Trimming removed 3 bases at V and 1 base at J, with 8 bases between.

In its sample, this clone was seen a few times. The chain links TRBV5-1 to TRBJ2-3; no firm D call. Germline CDR1 reads SGHRS; CDR2 reads YFSETQ. This CDR3 contains 14 residues. The V and J ends lost 3 bases and 2 bases respectively, with 10 bases between them. The CDR3 coding sequence is TGCGCCAGCAGCTCGCGGCGGTCCACAGATACGCAGTATTTT. This encodes CASSSRRSTDTQYF. Full variable domain (rest looked up from reference TRBV5-1 and TRBJ2-3): KAGVTQTPRYLIKTRGQQVTLSCSPISGHRSVSWYQQTPGQGLQFLFEYFSETQRNKGNFPGRFSGRQFSNSRSEMNVSTLELGDSALYLCASSSRRSTDTQYFGPGTRLTVL.

The gene calls are TRBV27 and TRBJ1-2; tentative D call: TRBD1 (6 bases). CDR1 MNHEY and CDR2 SMNVEV come from the germline V gene (reference sequence). The CDR3 covers 12 residues. Deletions cut 2 bases from V and 6 bases from J, with 7 bases between. In nucleotides, the CDR3 is TGTGCCAGCAGTTTAGGGGGCAATGGCTACACCTTC. It encodes CASSLGGNGYTF.

The chain recombines TRBV7-9 with TRBJ2-1; TRBD2 is a possible D gene (6 bases). There are 17 residues in the CDR3. Trimming removed 5 bases at V and 0 bases at J, with 17 bases between. Germline V lookup: CDR1 SEHNR, CDR2 FQNEAQ (reference sequence). CDR3 sequence: CASSALRGVSSYNEQFF. CDR3 DNA sequence: TGTGCCAGCAGCGCTCTGCGGGGTGTTTCCTCCTACAATGAGCAGTTCTTC.

Only one count was recorded for this clone. The V and J genes are TRBV9 and TRBJ2-1; the match to TRBD2 covers 9 bases. The CDR3 is 16 amino acids. Germline CDR1 is SGDLS and CDR2 is YYNGEE. V shed 1 base, J shed 5 bases, and the junction held 7 bases outside the gene matches. CDR3 protein: CASSVRSGRRDNEQFF. Written as DNA, the CDR3 is TGTGCCAGCAGCGTACGTAGCGGGAGAAGGGACAATGAGCAGTTCTTC.

The chain uses TRBV7-9 and TRBJ2-7; D unresolved. CDR1 and CDR2 (germline): SEHNR, FQNEAQ (reference sequence). Trimming left V 1 base short and J 0 bases short, with 7 bases between. The CDR3 contains 14 residues. CDR3 residues: CASSLVGGSYEQYF. The CDR3 nucleotides are TGTGCCAGCAGCTTAGTAGGCGGCTCCTACGAGCAGTACTTC.

The chain carries TRBV5-1 and TRBJ2-5; 7 bases line up with TRBD1. CDR1 is SGHRS and CDR2 is YFSETQ in the germline V gene. The CDR3 spans 15 residues. Trimming cost V 4 bases and J 2 bases; bases outside gene matches: 8. In nucleotides, the CDR3 is TGCGCCAGCAGCCCGTCAGGGGGAGCTCAAGAGACCCAGTACTTC. This gives the protein CASSPSGGAQETQYF.